The source of this T cell receptor beta chain is a study of cytomegalovirus exposure and HLA in healthy donors. Study-wide points: Confirmation in vitro established that a few CMV-associated chains were specific for CMV antigens. A missense variant in DCLRE1C was later tied to TCR beta V- and J-gene trimming. Earlier analysis looked at TCR beta V segments, and most were productive about 87% or about 30% of the time.

Nominal health characterized the donors when sampled, though unrecorded immune exposures were likely. PCR involved 60 Vbeta and 13 Jbeta primers. Libraries were prepared by immunoSEQ multiplex PCR; TCRdb keeps only in-frame clonotypes and omits some of them. The profile covers over 85,000 clones, with 50% to 70% appearing a single time and about 4.4% taken by the ten largest. The CDR3 length is 14 residues. The V gene lost 3 bases and the J gene lost 1 base, with 8 bases spanning the gap. The V gene's germline CDR1 is SEHNR and CDR2 FQNEAQ (reference sequence). As to this clone: What it recognizes is unknown.

The TCR was taken from a human donor in good health. What was sequenced was PBMCs. The gene calls are TRBV7-9 and TRBJ2-3, with TRBD2 as a possible D gene (5 bases). As DNA, the CDR3 is TGTGCCAGCAGCTTTACTAGTGGCACAGATACGCAGTATTTT. Translated, it gives CASSFTSGTDTQYF.